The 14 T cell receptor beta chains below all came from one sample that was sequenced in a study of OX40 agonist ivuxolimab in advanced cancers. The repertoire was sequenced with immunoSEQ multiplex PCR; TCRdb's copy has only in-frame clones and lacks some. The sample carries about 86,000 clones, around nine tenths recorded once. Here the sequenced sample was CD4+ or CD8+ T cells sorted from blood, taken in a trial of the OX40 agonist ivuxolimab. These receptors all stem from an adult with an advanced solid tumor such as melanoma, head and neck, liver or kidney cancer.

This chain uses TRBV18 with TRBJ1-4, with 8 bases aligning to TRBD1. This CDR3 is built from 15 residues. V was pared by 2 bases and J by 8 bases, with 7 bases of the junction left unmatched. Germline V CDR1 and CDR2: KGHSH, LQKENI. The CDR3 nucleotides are TGTGCCAGCTCACCAGTCGGACAGGGAGGGGAAAAACTGTTTTTT. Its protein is CASSPVGQGGEKLFF.

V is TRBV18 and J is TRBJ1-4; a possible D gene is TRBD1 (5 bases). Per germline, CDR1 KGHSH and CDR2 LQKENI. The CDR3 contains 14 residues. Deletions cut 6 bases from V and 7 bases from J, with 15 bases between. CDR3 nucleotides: TGTGCCAGCTCCGAAGGCGTGGGGGGTGAAAAACTGTTTTTT. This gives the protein CASSEGVGGEKLFF. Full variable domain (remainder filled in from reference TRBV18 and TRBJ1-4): NAGVMQNPRHLVRRRGQEARLRCSPMKGHSHVYWYRQLPEEGLKFMVYLQKENIIDESGMPKERFSAEFPKEGPSILRIQQVVRGDSAAYFCASSEGVGGEKLFFGSGTQLSVL.

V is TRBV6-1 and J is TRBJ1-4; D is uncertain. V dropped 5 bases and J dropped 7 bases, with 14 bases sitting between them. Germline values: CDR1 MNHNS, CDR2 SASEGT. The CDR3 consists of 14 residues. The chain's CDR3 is CASSIDGYGEKLFF. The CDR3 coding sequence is TGTGCCAGCAGTATAGACGGTTATGGTGAAAAACTGTTTTTT.

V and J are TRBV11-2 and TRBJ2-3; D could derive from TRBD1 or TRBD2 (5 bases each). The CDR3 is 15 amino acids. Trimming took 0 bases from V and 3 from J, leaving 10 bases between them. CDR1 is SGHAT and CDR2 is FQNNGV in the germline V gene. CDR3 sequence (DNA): TGTGCCAGCAGCTTAGAGCTATGGGGGACAGATACGCAGTATTTT. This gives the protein CASSLELWGTDTQYF.

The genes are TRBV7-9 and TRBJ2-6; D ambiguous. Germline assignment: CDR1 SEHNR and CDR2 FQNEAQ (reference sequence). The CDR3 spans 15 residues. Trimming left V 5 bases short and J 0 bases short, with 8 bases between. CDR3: CASSPEASGANVLTF. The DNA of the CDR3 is TGTGCCAGCAGCCCCGAGGCCTCTGGGGCCAACGTCCTGACTTTC.

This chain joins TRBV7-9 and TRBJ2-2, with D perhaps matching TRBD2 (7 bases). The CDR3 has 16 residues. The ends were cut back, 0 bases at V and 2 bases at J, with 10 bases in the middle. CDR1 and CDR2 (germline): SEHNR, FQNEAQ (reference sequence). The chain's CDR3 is CASSLAGGLNTGELFF. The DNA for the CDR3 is TGTGCCAGCAGCTTAGCGGGGGGGCTTAACACCGGGGAGCTGTTTTTT. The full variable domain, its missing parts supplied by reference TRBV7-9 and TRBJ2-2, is DTGVSQNPRHKITKRGQNVTFRCDPISEHNRLYWYRQTLGQGPEFLTYFQNEAQLEKSRLLSDRFSAERPKGSFSTLEIQRTEQGDSAMYLCASSLAGGLNTGELFFGEGSRLTVL.

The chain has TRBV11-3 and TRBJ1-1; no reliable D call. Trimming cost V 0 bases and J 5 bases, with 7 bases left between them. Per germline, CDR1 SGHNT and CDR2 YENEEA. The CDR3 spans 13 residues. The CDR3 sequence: CASSLDRRTEAFF. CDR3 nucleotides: TGTGCCAGCAGCTTAGACAGGAGGACTGAAGCTTTCTTT.

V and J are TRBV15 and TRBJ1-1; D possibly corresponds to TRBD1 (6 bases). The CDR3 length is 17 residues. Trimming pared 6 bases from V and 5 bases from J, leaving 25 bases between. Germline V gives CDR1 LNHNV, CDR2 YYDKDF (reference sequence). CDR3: CATSLRGGRGIRTEAFF. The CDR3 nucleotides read TGTGCCACCAGTTTAAGGGGAGGAAGGGGGATCCGGACTGAAGCTTTCTTT.

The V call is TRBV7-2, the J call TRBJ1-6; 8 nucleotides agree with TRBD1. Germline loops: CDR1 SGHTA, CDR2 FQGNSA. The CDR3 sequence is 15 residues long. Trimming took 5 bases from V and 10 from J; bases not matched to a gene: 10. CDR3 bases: TGTGCCAGCAGCCAATCACAGGGGGTAGGATCACCCCTCCACTTT. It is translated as CASSQSQGVGSPLHF.

CDR3 sequence: CASSPQIRQGAADTQYF. CDR3 DNA: TGTGCCAGCAGCCCCCAGATTAGACAGGGGGCCGCAGATACGCAGTATTTT. The chain recombines TRBV7-3 with TRBJ2-3, with 10 positions matching TRBD1. Looked up from germline, CDR1 is SGHTA and CDR2 is FQGTGA. Trimming at V came to 5 bases and at J to 4 bases, leaving 12 bases not matched to a gene. CDR3 length: 17 residues.

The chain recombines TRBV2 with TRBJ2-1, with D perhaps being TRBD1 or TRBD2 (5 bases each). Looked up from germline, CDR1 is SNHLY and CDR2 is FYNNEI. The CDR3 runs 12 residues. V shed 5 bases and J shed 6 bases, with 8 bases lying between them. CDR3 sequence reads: CASSRDANEQFF. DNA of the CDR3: TGTGCCAGCAGTAGGGACGCCAATGAGCAGTTCTTC.

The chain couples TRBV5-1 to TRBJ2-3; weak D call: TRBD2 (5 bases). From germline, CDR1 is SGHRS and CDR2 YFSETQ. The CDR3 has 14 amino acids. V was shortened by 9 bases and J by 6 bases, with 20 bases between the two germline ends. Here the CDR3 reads CATSRGLGMDTQYF. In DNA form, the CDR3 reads TGCGCCACATCCCGAGGGCTCGGCATGGATACGCAGTATTTT.

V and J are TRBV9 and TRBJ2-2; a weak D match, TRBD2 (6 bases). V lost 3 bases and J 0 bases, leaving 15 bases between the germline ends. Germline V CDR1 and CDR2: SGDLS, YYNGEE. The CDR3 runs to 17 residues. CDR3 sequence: CASSGRLVSANTGELFF. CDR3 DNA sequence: TGTGCCAGCAGCGGACGACTAGTGAGCGCGAACACCGGGGAGCTGTTTTTT.

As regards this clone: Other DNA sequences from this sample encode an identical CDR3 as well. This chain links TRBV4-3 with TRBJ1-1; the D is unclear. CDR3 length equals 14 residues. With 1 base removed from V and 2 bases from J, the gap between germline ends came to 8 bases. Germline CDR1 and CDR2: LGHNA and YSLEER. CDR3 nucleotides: TGCGCCAGCAGCCAAGGGGTGGGAAACACTGAAGCTTTCTTT. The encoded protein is CASSQGVGNTEAFF.